This TCR beta chain is drawn from a study of regulatory T cells in long-lasting Graves disease. The time point was: persistent/refractory GD, antithyroid drugs over 5 years with positive TRAb. RNA extracted from PBMCs served as the sequencing template. With iRepertoire HTBI primers and Arm-PCR of CDR3 regions, TCR beta libraries were built. MiXCR was run by TCRdb on the multiplex PCR reads, yielding one entry per CDR3 protein. The sample includes 600,000 to 800,000 distinct CDR3 sequences, around 30% of them seen just once. The germline gives CDR1 MNHNS, CDR2 SASEGT. Trimming took 4 bases from V and 3 from J, leaving 13 bases between them. The length of the CDR3 is 14 residues.

The gene calls are TRBV6-1 and TRBJ2-7; D tentatively reads TRBD1 or TRBD2 (5 bases each). Source: peripheral blood mononuclear cells (PBMCs), taken when the disease was refractory, from a patient treated with antithyroid drugs. The TCR was taken from a female donor with Graves disease. The CDR3 DNA reads TGTGCCAGCAGTGGGGAGTGGGGGAACTACGAGCAGTACTTC. Its translation: CASSGEWGNYEQYF.